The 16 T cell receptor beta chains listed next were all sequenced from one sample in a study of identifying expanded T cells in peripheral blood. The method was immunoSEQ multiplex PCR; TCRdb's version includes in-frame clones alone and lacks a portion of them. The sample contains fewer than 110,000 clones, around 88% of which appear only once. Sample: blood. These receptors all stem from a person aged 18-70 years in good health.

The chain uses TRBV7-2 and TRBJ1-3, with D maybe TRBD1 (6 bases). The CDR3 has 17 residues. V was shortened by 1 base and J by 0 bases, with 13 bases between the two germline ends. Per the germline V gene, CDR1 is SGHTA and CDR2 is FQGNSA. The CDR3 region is CASSLEGVGSSGNTIYF. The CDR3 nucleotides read TGTGCCAGCAGCTTAGAGGGGGTGGGGTCCTCTGGAAACACCATATATTTT.

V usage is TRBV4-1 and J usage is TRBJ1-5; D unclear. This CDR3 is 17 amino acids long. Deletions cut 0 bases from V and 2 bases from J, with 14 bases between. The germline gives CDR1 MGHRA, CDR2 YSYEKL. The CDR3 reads CASSQDHPMAGNQPQHF. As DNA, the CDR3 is TGCGCCAGCAGCCAAGATCACCCCATGGCGGGCAATCAGCCCCAGCATTTT.

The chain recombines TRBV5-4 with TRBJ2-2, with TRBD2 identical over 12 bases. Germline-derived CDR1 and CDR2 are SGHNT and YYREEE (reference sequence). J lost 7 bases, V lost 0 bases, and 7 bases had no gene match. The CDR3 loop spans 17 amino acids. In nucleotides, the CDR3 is TGTGCCAGCAGCTTGGACCTAGCGGGGGGGCGGAACGGGGAGCTGTTTTTT. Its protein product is CASSLDLAGGRNGELFF.

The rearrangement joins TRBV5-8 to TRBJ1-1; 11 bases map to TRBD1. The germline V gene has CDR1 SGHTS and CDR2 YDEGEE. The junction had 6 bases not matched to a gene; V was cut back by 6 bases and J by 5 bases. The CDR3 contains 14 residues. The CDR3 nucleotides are TGTGCCAGCACCCCGGACAGGGGGCAAACTGAAGCTTTCTTT. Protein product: CASTPDRGQTEAFF.

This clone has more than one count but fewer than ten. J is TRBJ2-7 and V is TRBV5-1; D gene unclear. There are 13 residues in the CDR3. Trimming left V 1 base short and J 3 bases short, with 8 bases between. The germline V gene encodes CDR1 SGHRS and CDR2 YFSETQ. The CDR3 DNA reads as TGCGCCAGCAGCTTGCGGTCAAGCTACGAGCAGTACTTC. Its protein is CASSLRSSYEQYF.

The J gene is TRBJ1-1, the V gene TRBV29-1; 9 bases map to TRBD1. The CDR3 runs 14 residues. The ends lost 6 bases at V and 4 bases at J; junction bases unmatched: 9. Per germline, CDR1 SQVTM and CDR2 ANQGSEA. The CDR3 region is CSVSPTGGITEAFF. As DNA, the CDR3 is TGCAGCGTCTCTCCGACAGGGGGGATCACTGAAGCTTTCTTT.

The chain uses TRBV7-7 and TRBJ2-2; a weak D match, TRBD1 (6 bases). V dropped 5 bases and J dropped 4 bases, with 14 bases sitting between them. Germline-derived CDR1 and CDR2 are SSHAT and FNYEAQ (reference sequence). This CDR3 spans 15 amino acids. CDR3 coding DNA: TGTGCCAGCAGCCCTAGGGGGACCCCCACCGGGGAGCTGTTTTTT. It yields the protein CASSPRGTPTGELFF.

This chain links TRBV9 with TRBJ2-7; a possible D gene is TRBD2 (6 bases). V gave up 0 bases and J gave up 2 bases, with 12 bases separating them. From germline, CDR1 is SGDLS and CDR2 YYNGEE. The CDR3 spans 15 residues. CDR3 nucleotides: TGTGCCAGCAGCGTAGTGGGCGGGGACGCCTACGAGCAGTACTTC. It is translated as CASSVVGGDAYEQYF.

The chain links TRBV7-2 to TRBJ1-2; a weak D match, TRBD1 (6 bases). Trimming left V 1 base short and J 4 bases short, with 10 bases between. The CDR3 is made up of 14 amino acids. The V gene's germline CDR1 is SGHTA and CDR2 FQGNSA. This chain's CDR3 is CASSLGGGGYGYTF. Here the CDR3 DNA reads TGTGCCAGCAGCTTAGGTGGAGGGGGCTATGGCTACACCTTC. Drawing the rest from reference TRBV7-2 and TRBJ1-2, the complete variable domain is GAGVSQSPSNKVTEKGKDVELRCDPISGHTALYWYRQSLGQGLEFLIYFQGNSAPDKSGLPSDRFSAERTGGSVSTLTIQRTQQEDSAVYLCASSLGGGGYGYTFGSGTRLTVV.

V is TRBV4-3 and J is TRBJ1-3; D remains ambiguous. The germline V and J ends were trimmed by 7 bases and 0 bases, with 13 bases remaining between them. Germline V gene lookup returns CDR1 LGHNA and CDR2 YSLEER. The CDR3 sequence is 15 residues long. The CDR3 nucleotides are TGCGCCAGCAACGAAGGGCCAGGCTCTGGAAACACCATATATTTT. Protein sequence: CASNEGPGSGNTIYF.

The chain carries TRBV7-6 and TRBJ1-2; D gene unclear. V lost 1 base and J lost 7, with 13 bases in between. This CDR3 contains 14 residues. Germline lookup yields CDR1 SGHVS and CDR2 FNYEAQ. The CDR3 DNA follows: TGTGCCAGCAGCTTAGGGTTCGGGAAGGGTGGCTACACCTTC. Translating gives CASSLGFGKGGYTF.

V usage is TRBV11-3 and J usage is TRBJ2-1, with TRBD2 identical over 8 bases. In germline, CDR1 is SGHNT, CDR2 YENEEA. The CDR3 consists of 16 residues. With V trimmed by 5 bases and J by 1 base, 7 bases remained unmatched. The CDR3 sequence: CASSLTTSGSYNEQFF. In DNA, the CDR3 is TGTGCCAGCAGCCTCACAACTAGCGGATCCTACAATGAGCAGTTCTTC.

CDR3 sequence reads: CASSLGTGSEETQYF. The CDR3 DNA reads TGTGCCAGCAGCCTCGGGACAGGGAGTGAAGAGACCCAGTACTTC. The chain has TRBV11-2 and TRBJ2-5; TRBD1 agrees at 9 bases. The CDR3 sequence is 15 residues long. CDR1 is SGHAT, CDR2 FQNNGV, per germline. The J segment lost 3 bases and the V segment lost 5 bases, leaving 7 bases of the junction unmatched. Variable domain in full (rest from reference TRBV11-2 and TRBJ2-5): EAGVAQSPRYKIIEKRQSVAFWCNPISGHATLYWYQQILGQGPKLLIQFQNNGVVDDSQLPKDRFSAERLKGVDSTLKIQPAKLEDSAVYLCASSLGTGSEETQYFGPGTRLLVL.

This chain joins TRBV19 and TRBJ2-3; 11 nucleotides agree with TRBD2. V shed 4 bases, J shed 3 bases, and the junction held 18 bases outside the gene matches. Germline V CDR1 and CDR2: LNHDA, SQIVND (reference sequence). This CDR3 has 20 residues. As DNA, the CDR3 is TGTGCCAGTAGTAAAGGCCGGGGGTACGGACTAGCGGGCGGAACAGATACGCAGTATTTT. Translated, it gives CASSKGRGYGLAGGTDTQYF.

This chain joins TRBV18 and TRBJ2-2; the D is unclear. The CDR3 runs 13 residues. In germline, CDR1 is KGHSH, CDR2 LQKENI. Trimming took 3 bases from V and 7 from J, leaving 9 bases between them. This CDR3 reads CASSPPHDGELFF. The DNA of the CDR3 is TGTGCCAGCTCACCTCCACACGACGGGGAGCTGTTTTTT.

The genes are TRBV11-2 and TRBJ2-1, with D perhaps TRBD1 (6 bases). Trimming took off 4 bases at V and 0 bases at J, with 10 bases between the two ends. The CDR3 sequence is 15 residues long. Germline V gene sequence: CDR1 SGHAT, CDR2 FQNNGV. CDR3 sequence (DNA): TGTGCCAGCAGCTACAGGGTGAGCTCCTACAATGAGCAGTTCTTC. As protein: CASSYRVSSYNEQFF.